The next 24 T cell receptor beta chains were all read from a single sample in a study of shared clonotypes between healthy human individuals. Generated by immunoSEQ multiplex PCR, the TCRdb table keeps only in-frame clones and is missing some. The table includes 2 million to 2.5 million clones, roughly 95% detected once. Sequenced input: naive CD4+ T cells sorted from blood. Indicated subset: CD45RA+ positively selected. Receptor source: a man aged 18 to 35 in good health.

The CDR3 bases are TGTGCCAGCAACCGTGCAGGGGGCACCGGGGAGCTGTTTTTT. It translates to CASNRAGGTGELFF. This chain joins TRBV2 and TRBJ2-2, with 7 bases aligning to TRBD1. The CDR3 runs 14 residues. With V trimmed by 7 bases and J by 4 bases, 6 bases remained unmatched. Germline V lookup: CDR1 SNHLY, CDR2 FYNNEI.

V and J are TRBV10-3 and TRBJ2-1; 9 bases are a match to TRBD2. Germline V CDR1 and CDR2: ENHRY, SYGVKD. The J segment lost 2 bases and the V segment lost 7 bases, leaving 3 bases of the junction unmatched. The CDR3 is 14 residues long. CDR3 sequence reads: CAIILAGAYNEQFF. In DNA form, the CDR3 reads TGTGCCATCATTTTAGCGGGGGCCTACAATGAGCAGTTCTTC.

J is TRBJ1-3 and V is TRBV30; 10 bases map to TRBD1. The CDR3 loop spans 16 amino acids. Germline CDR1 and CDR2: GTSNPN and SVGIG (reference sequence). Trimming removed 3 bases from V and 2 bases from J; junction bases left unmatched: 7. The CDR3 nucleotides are TGTGCCTGGAGCGTTTTCGGGACAGGGGCTGGAAACACCATATATTTT. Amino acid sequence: CAWSVFGTGAGNTIYF.

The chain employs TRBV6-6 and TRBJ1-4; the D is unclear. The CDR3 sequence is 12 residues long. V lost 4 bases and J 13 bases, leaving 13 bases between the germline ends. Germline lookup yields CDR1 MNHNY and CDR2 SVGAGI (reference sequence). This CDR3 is CASSFGPGGLFF. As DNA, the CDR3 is TGTGCCAGCAGTTTCGGACCGGGAGGACTGTTTTTT.

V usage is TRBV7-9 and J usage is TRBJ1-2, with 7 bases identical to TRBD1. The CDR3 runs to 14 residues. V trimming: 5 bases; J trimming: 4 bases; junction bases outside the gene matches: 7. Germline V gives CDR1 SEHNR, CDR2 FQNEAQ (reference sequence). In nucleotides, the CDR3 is TGTGCCAGCAGCCGGGAACAGGGGACCTATGGCTACACCTTC. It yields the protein CASSREQGTYGYTF.

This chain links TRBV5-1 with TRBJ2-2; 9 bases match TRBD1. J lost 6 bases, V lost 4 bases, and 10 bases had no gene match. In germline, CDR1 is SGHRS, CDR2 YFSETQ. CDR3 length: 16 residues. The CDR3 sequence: CASSEGQGYGAGELFF. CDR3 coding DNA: TGCGCCAGCAGCGAGGGACAGGGATATGGGGCCGGGGAGCTGTTTTTT.

In DNA, the CDR3 is TGTGCCAGCCAAAACCCCAGGGGGCCCTACGAGCAGTACTTC. Amino acid sequence: CASQNPRGPYEQYF. The chain has TRBV6-5 and TRBJ2-7, with 8 bases matching TRBD1. The ends lost 8 bases at V and 2 bases at J; junction bases unmatched: 8. The germline CDR1 and CDR2 sequences are MNHEY and SVGAGI. This CDR3 has 14 residues.

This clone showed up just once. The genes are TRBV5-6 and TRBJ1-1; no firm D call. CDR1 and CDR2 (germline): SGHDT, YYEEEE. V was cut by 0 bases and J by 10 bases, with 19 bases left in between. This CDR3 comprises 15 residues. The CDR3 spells CASSLVGLKSFGAFF. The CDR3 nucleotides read TGTGCCAGCAGCTTGGTCGGCCTAAAGAGCTTTGGAGCTTTCTTT.

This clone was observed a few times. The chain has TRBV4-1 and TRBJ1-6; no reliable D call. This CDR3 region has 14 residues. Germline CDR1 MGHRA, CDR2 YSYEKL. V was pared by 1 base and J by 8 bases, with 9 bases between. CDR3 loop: CASSQGTIDSPLHF. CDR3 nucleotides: TGCGCCAGCAGCCAAGGAACCATCGATTCACCCCTCCACTTT.

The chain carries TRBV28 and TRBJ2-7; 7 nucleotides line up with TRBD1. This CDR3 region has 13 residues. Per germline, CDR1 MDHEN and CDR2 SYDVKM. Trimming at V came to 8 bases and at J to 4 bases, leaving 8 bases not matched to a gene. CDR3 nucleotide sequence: TGTGCCAGCCAGACAGGGATCCTGTACGAGCAGTACTTC. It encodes CASQTGILYEQYF.

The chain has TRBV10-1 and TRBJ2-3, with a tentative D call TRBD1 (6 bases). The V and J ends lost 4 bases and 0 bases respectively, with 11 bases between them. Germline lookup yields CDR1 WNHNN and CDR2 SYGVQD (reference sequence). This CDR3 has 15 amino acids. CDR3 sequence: CASSVRQGSTDTQYF. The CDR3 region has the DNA TGCGCCAGCAGTGTGAGGCAGGGGAGCACAGATACGCAGTATTTT.

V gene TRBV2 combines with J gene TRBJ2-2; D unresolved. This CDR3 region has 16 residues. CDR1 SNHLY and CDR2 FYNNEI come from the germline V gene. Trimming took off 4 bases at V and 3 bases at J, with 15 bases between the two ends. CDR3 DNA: TGTGCCAGCAGTGGGGGATCAGCCCCATACACCGGGGAGCTGTTTTTT. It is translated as CASSGGSAPYTGELFF. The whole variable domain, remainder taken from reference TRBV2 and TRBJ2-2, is EPEVTQTPSHQVTQMGQEVILRCVPISNHLYFYWYRQILGQKVEFLVSFYNNEISEKSEIFDDQFSVERPDGSNFTLKIRSTKLEDSAMYFCASSGGSAPYTGELFFGEGSRLTVL.

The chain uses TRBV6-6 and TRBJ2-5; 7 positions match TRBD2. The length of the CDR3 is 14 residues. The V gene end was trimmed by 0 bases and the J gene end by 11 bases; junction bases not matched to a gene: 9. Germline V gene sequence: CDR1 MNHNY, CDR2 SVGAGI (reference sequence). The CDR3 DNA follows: TGTGCCAGCAGTTACTCGACCAGGGCGGGGGAGCAGTACTTC. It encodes CASSYSTRAGEQYF.

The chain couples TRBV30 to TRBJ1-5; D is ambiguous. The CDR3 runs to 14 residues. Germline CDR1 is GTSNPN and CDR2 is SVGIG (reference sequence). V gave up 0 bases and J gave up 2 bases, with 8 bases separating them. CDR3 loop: CAWSVGEGNQPQHF. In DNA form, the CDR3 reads TGTGCCTGGAGTGTTGGGGAAGGCAATCAGCCCCAGCATTTT.

In nucleotides, the CDR3 is TGTGCCAGCTCACCCAGCCTTAATAGCGGGAGTACAGATACGCAGTATTTT. This sequence encodes CASSPSLNSGSTDTQYF. V gene TRBV18 combines with J gene TRBJ2-3; 9 bases match TRBD2. After removal of 3 bases from V and 3 bases from J, the junction contained 10 bases not matched to a gene. CDR1 is KGHSH and CDR2 is LQKENI in the germline V gene. The CDR3 runs 17 residues.

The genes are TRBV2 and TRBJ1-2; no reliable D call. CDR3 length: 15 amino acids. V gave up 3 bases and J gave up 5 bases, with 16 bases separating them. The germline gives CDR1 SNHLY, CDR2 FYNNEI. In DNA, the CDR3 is TGTGCCAGCAGTGATCAAAGGGTTATAGCGTATGGCTACACCTTC. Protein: CASSDQRVIAYGYTF. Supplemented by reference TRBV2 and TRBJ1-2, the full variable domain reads EPEVTQTPSHQVTQMGQEVILRCVPISNHLYFYWYRQILGQKVEFLVSFYNNEISEKSEIFDDQFSVERPDGSNFTLKIRSTKLEDSAMYFCASSDQRVIAYGYTFGSGTRLTVV.

The CDR3 sequence is CASSPTGALQFEAFF. CDR3 nucleotide sequence: TGTGCCAGTAGTCCGACAGGGGCCCTCCAGTTTGAAGCTTTCTTT. The chain has TRBV19 and TRBJ1-1; 8 bases are shared with TRBD1. Germline-derived CDR1 and CDR2 are LNHDA and SQIVND (reference sequence). There are 15 residues in the CDR3. The V segment lost 5 bases and the J segment 7 bases; nucleotides outside the gene matches: 12.

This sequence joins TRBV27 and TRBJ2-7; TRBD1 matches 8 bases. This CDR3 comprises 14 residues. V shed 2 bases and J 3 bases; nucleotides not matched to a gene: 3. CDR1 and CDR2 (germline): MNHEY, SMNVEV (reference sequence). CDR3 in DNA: TGTGCCAGCAGTTTAAAAGGACAGGGCTACGAGCAGTACTTC. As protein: CASSLKGQGYEQYF.

In DNA, the CDR3 is TGCGCCAGCAGCCCAGAAAGCTCCTACAATGAGCAGTTCTTC. Its translation is CASSPESSYNEQFF. The chain links TRBV5-1 to TRBJ2-1; unclear D gene. Looked up from germline, CDR1 is SGHRS and CDR2 is YFSETQ. Trimming stripped 4 bases from V and 0 bases from J, with 8 bases between. The CDR3 loop spans 14 amino acids.

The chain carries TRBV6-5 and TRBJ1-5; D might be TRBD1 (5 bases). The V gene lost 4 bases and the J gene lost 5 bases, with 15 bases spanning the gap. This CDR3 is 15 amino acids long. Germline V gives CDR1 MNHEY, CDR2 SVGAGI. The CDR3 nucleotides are TGTGCCAGCAGTTTTGGCAGGGTGATGGATCAGCCCCAGCATTTT. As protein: CASSFGRVMDQPQHF.

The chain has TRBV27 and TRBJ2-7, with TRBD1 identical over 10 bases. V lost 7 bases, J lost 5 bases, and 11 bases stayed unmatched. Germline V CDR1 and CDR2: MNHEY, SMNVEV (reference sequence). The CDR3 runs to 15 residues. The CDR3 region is CASKKTGTGVHEQYF. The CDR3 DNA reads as TGTGCCAGCAAAAAAACCGGGACAGGGGTCCACGAGCAGTACTTC.

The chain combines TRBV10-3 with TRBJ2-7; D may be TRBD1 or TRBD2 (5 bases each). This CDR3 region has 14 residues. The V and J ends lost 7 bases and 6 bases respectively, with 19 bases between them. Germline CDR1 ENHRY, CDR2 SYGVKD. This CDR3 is CAINSGRPNSEQYF. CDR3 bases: TGTGCCATCAATTCGGGACGGCCCAACTCCGAGCAGTACTTC.

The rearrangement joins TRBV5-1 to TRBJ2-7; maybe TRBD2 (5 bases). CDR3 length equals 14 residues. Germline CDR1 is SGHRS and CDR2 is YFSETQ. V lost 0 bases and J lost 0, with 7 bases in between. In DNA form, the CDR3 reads TGCGCCAGCAGCTTGGTCCGGGACTCCTACGAGCAGTACTTC. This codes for CASSLVRDSYEQYF.

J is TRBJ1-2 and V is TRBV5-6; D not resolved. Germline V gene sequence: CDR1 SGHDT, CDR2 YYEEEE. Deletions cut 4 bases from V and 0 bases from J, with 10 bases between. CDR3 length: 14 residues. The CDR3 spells CASSRLGPNYGYTF. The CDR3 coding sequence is TGTGCCAGCAGCCGTTTAGGGCCTAACTATGGCTACACCTTC. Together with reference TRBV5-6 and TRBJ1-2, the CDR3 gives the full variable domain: DAGVTQSPTHLIKTRGQQVTLRCSPKSGHDTVSWYQQALGQGPQFIFQYYEEEERQRGNFPDRFSGHQFPNYSSELNVNALLLGDSALYLCASSRLGPNYGYTFGSGTRLTVV.